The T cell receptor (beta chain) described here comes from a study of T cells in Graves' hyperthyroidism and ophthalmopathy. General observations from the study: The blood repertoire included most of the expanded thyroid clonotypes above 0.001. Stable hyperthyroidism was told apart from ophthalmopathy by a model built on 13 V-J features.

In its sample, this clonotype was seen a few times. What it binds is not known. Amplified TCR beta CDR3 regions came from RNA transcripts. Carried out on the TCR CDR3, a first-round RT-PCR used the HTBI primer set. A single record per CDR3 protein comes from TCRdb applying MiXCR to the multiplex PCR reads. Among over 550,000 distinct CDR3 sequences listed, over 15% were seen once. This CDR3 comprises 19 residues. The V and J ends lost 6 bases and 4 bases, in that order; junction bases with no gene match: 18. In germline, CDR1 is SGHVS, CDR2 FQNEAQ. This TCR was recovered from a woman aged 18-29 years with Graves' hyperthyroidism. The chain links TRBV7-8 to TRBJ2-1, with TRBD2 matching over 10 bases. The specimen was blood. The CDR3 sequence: CASSHTPGTSEIPYNEQFF. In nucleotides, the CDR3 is TGTGCCAGCAGTCATACGCCCGGGACTAGCGAAATCCCTTACAATGAGCAGTTCTTC.